The 8 T cell receptor beta chains in this list originate from one sample, sequenced in a study of long-term antiretroviral therapy in people with HIV. The authors ran the immunoSEQ assay, v3.0, at survey level. Produced via immunoSEQ multiplex PCR; TCRdb's table is partial and in-frame only. The sample shows approximately 20,000 clones, 75% to 90% of them seen only once. The material was unsorted PBMCs, obtained 0.2 years after starting antiretroviral therapy. The receptors derive from a woman in her 40s with HIV.

This chain links TRBV30 with TRBJ1-4; TRBD1 matches at 8 bases. The junction had 8 bases not matched to a gene; V was cut back by 7 bases and J by 7 bases. Germline V gene lookup returns CDR1 GTSNPN and CDR2 SVGIG (reference sequence). This CDR3 comprises 13 residues. Here the CDR3 DNA reads TGTGCCTCTCCCGGACAGGGCCTTGAAAAACTGTTTTTT. It translates to CASPGQGLEKLFF.

The chain has TRBV11-3 and TRBJ2-7; D unresolved. Germline assignment: CDR1 SGHNT and CDR2 YENEEA. The V gene lost 5 bases and the J gene lost 0 bases, with 8 bases spanning the gap. This CDR3 is 13 amino acids long. CDR3 in amino acids: CASSAVSSYEQYF. CDR3 coding DNA: TGTGCCAGCAGCGCCGTGAGCTCCTACGAGCAGTACTTC.

The J gene is TRBJ1-2, the V gene TRBV4-2, with D possibly TRBD1 on 5 matching bases. Germline V lookup: CDR1 LGHNA, CDR2 YNFKEQ. The CDR3 extends over 14 amino acids. Trimming removed 1 base at V and 8 bases at J, with 14 bases between. The CDR3 DNA follows: TGTGCCAGCAGCCAAGCCCAGGGAGATTGGGGCTACACCTTC. Amino acid sequence: CASSQAQGDWGYTF.

This chain's CDR3 is CASIPSLAYEQYF. CDR3 DNA sequence: TGTGCCAGCATTCCTTCTTTGGCCTACGAGCAGTACTTC. The chain joins TRBV7-8 to TRBJ2-7; no firm D call. CDR3 length: 13 amino acids. CDR1 and CDR2 (germline): SGHVS, FQNEAQ. The germline V and J ends were trimmed by 7 bases and 2 bases, with 12 bases remaining between them.

This rearrangement joins TRBV15 to TRBJ1-2; TRBD1 matches at 7 bases. The CDR3 consists of 13 residues. Germline CDR1 is LNHNV and CDR2 is YYDKDF (reference sequence). Trimming took 7 bases from V and 5 from J; bases not matched to a gene: 7. CDR3 in DNA: TGTGCCACCACCCCGACAGGGACATATGGCTACACCTTC. Translated: CATTPTGTYGYTF.

J is TRBJ2-4 and V is TRBV5-1; TRBD2 aligns across 13 bases. Germline V lookup: CDR1 SGHRS, CDR2 YFSETQ. CDR3 length equals 16 residues. After removal of 5 bases from V and 9 bases from J, the junction contained 11 bases not matched to a gene. The DNA of the CDR3 is TGCGCCAGCAGTTTACTAGCGGGGGGGGATAATGTCATTCAGTACTTC. Protein: CASSLLAGGDNVIQYF.

The V and J genes are TRBV2 and TRBJ1-5, with D maybe TRBD1 (5 bases). The CDR3 is 13 residues long. Trimming took 6 bases from V and 1 from J, leaving 7 bases between them. Looked up from germline, CDR1 is SNHLY and CDR2 is FYNNEI. CDR3 DNA sequence: TGTGCCAGCAGAAGGGACAGCAATCAGCCCCAGCATTTT. It specifies CASRRDSNQPQHF.

This chain joins TRBV6-1 and TRBJ2-7; 11 bases are a match to TRBD2. This CDR3 is 15 amino acids long. The V gene's germline CDR1 is MNHNS and CDR2 SASEGT. J was trimmed by 1 base and V by 2 bases; bases with no gene match: 1. The DNA for the CDR3 is TGTGCCAGCAGTGAACTAGCGGGGGGTTCCTACGAGCAGTACTTC. This translates into CASSELAGGSYEQYF.